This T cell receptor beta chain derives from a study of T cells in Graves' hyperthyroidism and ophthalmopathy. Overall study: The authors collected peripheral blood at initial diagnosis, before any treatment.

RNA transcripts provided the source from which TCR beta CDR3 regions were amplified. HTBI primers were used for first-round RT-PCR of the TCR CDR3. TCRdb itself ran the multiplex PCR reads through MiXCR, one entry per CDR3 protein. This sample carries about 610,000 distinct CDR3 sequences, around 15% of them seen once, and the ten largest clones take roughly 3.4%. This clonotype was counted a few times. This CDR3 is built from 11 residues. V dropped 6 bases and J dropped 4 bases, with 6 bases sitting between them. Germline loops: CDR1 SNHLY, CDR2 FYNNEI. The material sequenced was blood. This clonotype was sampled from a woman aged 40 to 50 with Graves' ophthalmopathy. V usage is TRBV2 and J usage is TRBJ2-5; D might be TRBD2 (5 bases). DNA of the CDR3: TGTGCCAGCAGGGACTCAGAGACCCAGTACTTC. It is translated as CASRDSETQYF.